Listed here are 18 T cell receptor beta chains from one sample, sequenced in a study of response to subunit inactivated influenza vaccine. TCRdb re-analysed the RT-PCR reads in MiXCR, keeping a single row per CDR3 protein. The data show about 190,000 distinct CDR3 sequences, with approximately 14% seen just once and about 28% held by the top ten. Here the sequenced sample was CD8+ T cells sorted from PBMCs, taken 5 days after vaccination. These receptors were collected from a man aged 50 to 60 who received an inactivated influenza vaccine.

This rearrangement joins TRBV4-2 to TRBJ2-1, with 9 bases matching TRBD1. The CDR3 is made up of 17 amino acids. Trimming at V came to 4 bases and at J to 8 bases, leaving 15 bases not matched to a gene. Looked up from germline, CDR1 is LGHNA and CDR2 is YNFKEQ. Written as DNA, the CDR3 is TGTGCCAGCAGCCCAGACGGAGGGACAGGGAGGTTAGATGAGCAGTTCTTC. It encodes CASSPDGGTGRLDEQFF.

This chain connects TRBV20-1 to TRBJ1-2; TRBD1 is a possible D gene (5 bases). V lost 4 bases to trimming and J lost 7 bases, with 7 bases between them. This CDR3 comprises 10 residues. CDR1 is DFQATT and CDR2 is SNEGSKA in the germline V gene (reference sequence). CDR3 nucleotides: TGCAGTGCTACAGGGATTGGCTACACCTTC. Translating gives CSATGIGYTF.

The rearrangement joins TRBV27 to TRBJ2-7; D ambiguous. The V end was cut by 1 base, the J end by 4 bases, with 17 bases between. Looked up from germline, CDR1 is MNHEY and CDR2 is SMNVEV (reference sequence). CDR3 size: 16 residues. For the CDR3, the DNA is TGTGCCAGCAGTTTATATTGGGGTACTATGGGGTACGAGCAGTACTTC. Translating it yields CASSLYWGTMGYEQYF.

This clonotype appeared a few times. This chain uses TRBV4-3 with TRBJ1-1; D gene unclear. The CDR3 extends over 13 amino acids. The V gene's germline CDR1 is LGHNA and CDR2 YSLEER. V gave up 3 bases and J gave up 12 bases, with 17 bases separating them. CDR3 sequence (DNA): TGCGCCAGCAGCCAGGGAGGGTTGCGTGGATCTTTCTTT. It yields the protein CASSQGGLRGSFF.

J is TRBJ1-5 and V is TRBV12-3 or TRBV12-4, with no clear D. The CDR3 totals 13 residues. The V end lost 3 bases, the J end lost 5 bases, and 8 bases lay between the germline ends. CDR3 in DNA: TGTGCCAGCAGTTTTTCGGATTATCAGCCCCAGCATTTT. It is translated as CASSFSDYQPQHF.

This clonotype was counted at least ten times. The gene calls are TRBV30 and TRBJ2-7; tentative D call: TRBD2 (6 bases). The CDR3 spans 13 residues. Germline-derived CDR1 and CDR2 are GTSNPN and SVGIG (reference sequence). V gave up 3 bases and J gave up 3 bases, with 12 bases separating them. CDR3 residues: CAWRAGGIYEQYF. In nucleotides, the CDR3 is TGTGCCTGGAGGGCCGGGGGAATCTACGAGCAGTACTTC. Looking up the rest from reference TRBV30 and TRBJ2-7 gives the full variable domain: SQTIHQWPATLVQPVGSPLSLECTVEGTSNPNLYWYRQAAGRGLQLLFYSVGIGQISSEVPQNLSASRPQDRQFILSSKKLLLSDSGFYLCAWRAGGIYEQYFGPGTRLTVT.

The chain links TRBV29-1 to TRBJ1-2; possible D gene TRBD1, 6 bases. The length of the CDR3 is 12 residues. Germline CDR1 is SQVTM and CDR2 is ANQGSEA. With 6 bases removed from V and 2 bases from J, the gap between germline ends came to 10 bases. DNA for the CDR3: TGCAGCGTCCGGGACACCAACTATGGCTACACCTTC. Protein sequence: CSVRDTNYGYTF. The full variable domain, its missing parts supplied by reference TRBV29-1 and TRBJ1-2, is SAVISQKPSRDICQRGTSLTIQCQVDSQVTMMFWYRQQPGQSLTLIATANQGSEATYESGFVIDKFPISRPNLTFSTLTVSNMSPEDSSIYLCSVRDTNYGYTFGSGTRLTVV.

The chain employs TRBV12-3 or TRBV12-4 and TRBJ2-2; no clear D gene. This CDR3 contains 13 residues. Trimming shortened V by 6 bases and J by 5 bases, and 10 bases separated the two germline ends. CDR3 protein: CASSPLGTGELFF. DNA of the CDR3: TGTGCCAGCAGCCCCCTCGGGACCGGGGAGCTGTTTTTT.

This clonotype has just a few counts. V and J are TRBV7-9 and TRBJ1-5; D uncertain. Trimming left V 6 bases short and J 1 base short, with 10 bases between. Germline V gives CDR1 SEHNR, CDR2 FQNEAQ (reference sequence). This CDR3 region has 14 residues. The CDR3 nucleotides are TGTGCCAGCAGTTCCCCAGGAAGCAATCAGCCCCAGCATTTT. It specifies CASSSPGSNQPQHF.

About this clonotype: A much larger clone differs by one base, so this may be a read error. The chain employs TRBV7-8 and TRBJ2-1, with D possibly matching TRBD1 (6 bases). Between the trimmed V and J ends, which lost 1 base and 2 bases, there was a span of 18 bases. This CDR3 comprises 18 residues. Per the germline V gene, CDR1 is SGHVS and CDR2 is FQNEAQ. CDR3 loop: CASSLVWGRVSTYNEQFF. The CDR3 nucleotides read TGTGCCAGCAGCTTAGTTTGGGGGCGCGTGAGCACCTACAATGAGCAGTTCTTC.

In its sample, this clonotype was seen a few times. This chain connects TRBV20-1 to TRBJ2-7; 8 nucleotides agree with TRBD2. After removal of 6 bases from V and 0 bases from J, the junction contained 7 bases not matched to a gene. CDR1 is DFQATT and CDR2 is SNEGSKA in the germline V gene (reference sequence). The CDR3 is 14 amino acids. The CDR3 bases are TGCAGTGCGCAACTAGCGGCCAGCTCCTACGAGCAGTACTTC. This encodes CSAQLAASSYEQYF.

The rearrangement links TRBV12-3 or TRBV12-4 to TRBJ2-3; a possible D gene is TRBD2 (7 bases). Trimming removed 3 bases at V and 4 bases at J, with 23 bases between. This CDR3 spans 18 amino acids. CDR3 amino acids: CASSFIGEGGPIADTQYF. In DNA form, the CDR3 reads TGTGCCAGCAGTTTTATTGGGGAGGGGGGGCCTATCGCAGATACGCAGTATTTT.

The chain employs TRBV11-2 and TRBJ2-7; tentatively, D is TRBD1 (5 bases). Trimming took 3 bases from V and 4 from J, leaving 28 bases between them. This CDR3 spans 19 amino acids. Germline CDR1 SGHAT, CDR2 FQNNGV. This chain's CDR3 is CASSFGQGWTLSDDYEQYF. Written as DNA, the CDR3 is TGTGCCAGCAGCTTTGGGCAGGGTTGGACCCTGAGTGACGATTACGAGCAGTACTTC.

The chain couples TRBV20-1 to TRBJ2-2; 9 bases line up with TRBD1. The CDR3 loop spans 14 amino acids. The trim removed 5 bases at V and 4 bases at J, leaving 5 bases unmatched. The germline gives CDR1 DFQATT, CDR2 SNEGSKA (reference sequence). The CDR3 loop is CSALDRGVTGELFF. Written as DNA, the CDR3 is TGCAGTGCTTTGGACAGGGGTGTCACCGGGGAGCTGTTTTTT.

The chain carries TRBV3-1 and TRBJ2-7, with D perhaps given as TRBD1 or TRBD2 (5 bases each). The CDR3 has 15 amino acids. With 0 bases removed from V and 5 bases from J, the gap between germline ends came to 14 bases. Germline CDR1 and CDR2: LGHDT and YNNKEL (reference sequence). CDR3 loop: CASSQDLARVDEQYF. The DNA for the CDR3 is TGTGCCAGCAGCCAAGATCTAGCCAGGGTGGACGAGCAGTACTTC.

This clonotype was picked up a small number of times. The gene calls are TRBV29-1 and TRBJ2-7, with 9 bases aligning to TRBD2. CDR3 size: 18 residues. Germline V gene data show CDR1 as SQVTM and CDR2 as ANQGSEA. Unmatched junction bases numbered 13, after V lost 1 base and J lost 0 bases. This CDR3 reads CSVEGASSGGPVSYEQYF. DNA of the CDR3: TGCAGCGTTGAAGGGGCCTCCAGCGGGGGGCCGGTCTCCTACGAGCAGTACTTC.

V is TRBV12-3 or TRBV12-4 and J is TRBJ1-2; 7 positions match TRBD1. The CDR3 extends over 18 amino acids. The ends lost 9 bases at V and 3 bases at J; junction bases unmatched: 22. The CDR3 sequence is CASASIRQGLTVDYGYTF. In DNA form, the CDR3 reads TGTGCCAGTGCCTCTATTAGACAGGGCCTAACAGTAGACTATGGCTACACCTTC.

V gene TRBV20-1 combines with J gene TRBJ2-7; 8 bases are shared with TRBD2. The CDR3 is 16 residues long. In germline, CDR1 is DFQATT, CDR2 SNEGSKA (reference sequence). Losses at the gene ends were 5 bases for V and 0 bases for J; bases not matched to a gene: 12. This chain's CDR3 is CSAGSGGRSSSYEQYF. The CDR3 bases are TGCAGTGCTGGCTCTGGCGGGAGGTCCAGCTCCTACGAGCAGTACTTC.